The 13 T cell receptor beta chains presented below share a single source sample, sequenced in a study of blood T cells in healthy people across ages. The second PCR ran 7 to 11 cycles with a sample-barcoded 5' primer and J-beta primers. TCRdb recomputed calls from the 5' RACE reads with MiXCR, one row per CDR3 protein. The repertoire holds some 1.5 million distinct CDR3 sequences, with about 30% as singletons. Sequencing was performed on blood. These receptors were obtained from a woman in her 30s in good health.

This clonotype was counted a few times. V is TRBV28 and J is TRBJ2-1; 8 bases align to TRBD1. V dropped 6 bases and J dropped 9; count of bases not matched to a gene: 13. This CDR3 has 15 amino acids. Germline V gene lookup returns CDR1 MDHEN and CDR2 SYDVKM. CDR3 sequence: CASRIPKQGVSEQFF. CDR3 in DNA: TGTGCCAGCAGGATTCCTAAACAGGGGGTTAGTGAGCAGTTCTTC.

This chain uses TRBV18 with TRBJ1-2; D not resolved. CDR3 length: 12 residues. Trimming removed 3 bases from V and 7 bases from J, with 9 bases in between. Germline loops: CDR1 KGHSH, CDR2 LQKENI. CDR3 amino acids: CASSPEGGGYTF. CDR3 nucleotides: TGTGCCAGCTCACCGGAGGGTGGTGGCTACACCTTC.

The chain couples TRBV28 to TRBJ2-2, with 8 bases matching TRBD1. The CDR3 covers 17 residues. Trimming took 5 bases from V and 2 from J; bases not matched to a gene: 10. Germline V CDR1 and CDR2: MDHEN, SYDVKM. CDR3 protein: CASSLIQGGINTGELFF. The CDR3 DNA sequence: TGTGCCAGCAGTCTAATACAGGGGGGTATTAACACCGGGGAGCTGTTTTTT. Full variable domain (missing parts from reference TRBV28 and TRBJ2-2): DVKVTQSSRYLVKRTGEKVFLECVQDMDHENMFWYRQDPGLGLRLIYFSYDVKMKEKGDIPEGYSVSREKKERFSLILESASTNQTSMYLCASSLIQGGINTGELFFGEGSRLTVL.

CDR3 in DNA: TGCGCCAGCAGCTTGGGGCGACTAGCGGGTCCAAGCACAGATACGCAGTATTTT. It is translated as CASSLGRLAGPSTDTQYF. V is TRBV5-1 and J is TRBJ2-3, with 10 bases fitting TRBD2. J lost 0 bases, V lost 0 bases, and 7 bases had no gene match. The CDR3 is 18 amino acids. The germline V gene has CDR1 SGHRS and CDR2 YFSETQ.

This clonotype occurred many times. The rearrangement joins TRBV29-1 to TRBJ2-7; tentative D call: TRBD2 (7 bases). V lost 6 bases and J lost 2, with 20 bases in between. The CDR3 is 15 residues long. CDR1 and CDR2 (germline): SQVTM, ANQGSEA. CDR3 amino acids: CSVQGTGGRTYEQYF. The CDR3 coding sequence is TGCAGCGTCCAAGGGACCGGGGGGCGTACCTACGAGCAGTACTTC.

In this sample, this clonotype turned up many times. The chain links TRBV11-2 to TRBJ2-7; D is unresolved. The CDR3 covers 14 residues. V dropped 6 bases and J dropped 3 bases, with 15 bases sitting between them. Germline V gene sequence: CDR1 SGHAT, CDR2 FQNNGV. Here the CDR3 DNA reads TGTGCCAGCAGGAATCTGGCTAAGAACTACGAGCAGTACTTC. Protein: CASRNLAKNYEQYF. Full variable domain (missing parts from reference TRBV11-2 and TRBJ2-7): EAGVAQSPRYKIIEKRQSVAFWCNPISGHATLYWYQQILGQGPKLLIQFQNNGVVDDSQLPKDRFSAERLKGVDSTLKIQPAKLEDSAVYLCASRNLAKNYEQYFGPGTRLTVT.

In its sample, this clonotype was seen a few times. The CDR3 nucleotides are TGCAGTGCGAGAATTACAGGGTTTGGGACAGATACGCAGTATTTT. Amino acid sequence: CSARITGFGTDTQYF. The V call is TRBV20-1, the J call TRBJ2-3; D possibly corresponds to TRBD1 (6 bases). Germline V gene sequence: CDR1 DFQATT, CDR2 SNEGSKA (reference sequence). The CDR3 has 15 residues. Deletions cut 6 bases from V and 3 bases from J, with 19 bases between.

The genes are TRBV12-3 or TRBV12-4 and TRBJ1-3; D is uncertain. CDR3 length: 16 amino acids. The V end lost 0 bases, the J end lost 0 bases, and 9 bases lay between the germline ends. The CDR3 DNA reads TGTGCCAGCAGTTTAGCGCGAAGGTCCTCTGGAAACACCATATATTTT. Translated, it gives CASSLARRSSGNTIYF.

This clonotype came up many times. The chain employs TRBV6-5 and TRBJ1-2, with D perhaps TRBD1 (6 bases). Per germline, CDR1 MNHEY and CDR2 SVGAGI. The CDR3 has 12 amino acids. The V end lost 9 bases, the J end lost 1 base, and 9 bases lay between the germline ends. CDR3 DNA: TGTGCCAGTGGACAGCTTAACTATGGCTACACCTTC. Its translation: CASGQLNYGYTF.

The chain links TRBV4-2 to TRBJ2-3; TRBD2 matches at 7 bases. The CDR3 covers 14 residues. Per germline, CDR1 LGHNA and CDR2 YNFKEQ. The trim removed 2 bases at V and 3 bases at J, leaving 2 bases unmatched. CDR3: CASSQSGVTDTQYF. The CDR3 nucleotides read TGTGCCAGCAGCCAAAGCGGGGTGACAGATACGCAGTATTTT.

At least ten counts were recorded for this clonotype. Here the CDR3 reads CSASDKRGYPRGTQYF. The CDR3 DNA sequence: TGCAGTGCCTCGGACAAGCGGGGGTACCCAAGAGGGACCCAGTACTTC. This chain joins TRBV20-1 and TRBJ2-5; TRBD2 matches at 8 bases. Per the germline V gene, CDR1 is DFQATT and CDR2 is SNEGSKA (reference sequence). J lost 7 bases, V lost 6 bases, and 19 bases had no gene match. The CDR3 extends over 16 amino acids.

This clonotype was seen repeatedly, ten times or more. The CDR3 is CASRTGTYEQYF. The CDR3 DNA is TGTGCCAGCAGAACTGGGACCTACGAGCAGTACTTC. V gene TRBV28 combines with J gene TRBJ2-7; D unresolved. The CDR3 is 12 residues long. CDR1 is MDHEN, CDR2 SYDVKM, per germline. V lost 6 bases to trimming and J lost 2 bases, with 8 bases between them.

There are a few counts of this clonotype. The rearrangement links TRBV12-3 or TRBV12-4 to TRBJ2-1; maybe TRBD1 (6 bases). Deletions cut 6 bases from V and 3 bases from J, with 18 bases between. The CDR3 totals 16 residues. Here the CDR3 reads CASRRSLGAGYNEQFF. The CDR3 nucleotides are TGTGCCAGCAGACGTTCGTTGGGGGCGGGCTACAATGAGCAGTTCTTC.